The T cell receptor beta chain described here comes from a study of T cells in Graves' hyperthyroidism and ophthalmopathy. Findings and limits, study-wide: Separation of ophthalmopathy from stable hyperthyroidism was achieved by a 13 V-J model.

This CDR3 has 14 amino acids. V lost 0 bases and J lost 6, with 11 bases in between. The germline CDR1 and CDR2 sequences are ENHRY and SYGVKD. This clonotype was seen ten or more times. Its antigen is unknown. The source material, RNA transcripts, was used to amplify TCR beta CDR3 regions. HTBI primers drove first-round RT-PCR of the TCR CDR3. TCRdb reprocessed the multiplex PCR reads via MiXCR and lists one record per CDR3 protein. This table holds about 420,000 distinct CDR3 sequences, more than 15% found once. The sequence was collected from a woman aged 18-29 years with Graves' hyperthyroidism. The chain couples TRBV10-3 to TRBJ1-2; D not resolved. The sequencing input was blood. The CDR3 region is CAISESKGPHGYTF. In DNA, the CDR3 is TGTGCCATCAGTGAGTCGAAAGGGCCCCATGGCTACACCTTC.